Measured by frequency, the clone carrying this TCR beta chain is medium-sized. Its antigen is not identified. TRB was amplified by touch-down multiplex PCR, primer pools A and B combined. No DNA is given; TCRdb re-called the multiplex PCR reads and lists each CDR3 protein once. The listing records 4,000 or so distinct CDR3 sequences. The data are from a study of T cell clusters in autoimmune cytopenias. Tens of thousands of genome equivalents of blood DNA were amplified for TRB. Germline lookup yields CDR1 MNHEY and CDR2 SMNVEV (reference sequence). This CDR3 region has 15 residues. General observations from the study: No experiment has yet validated the function of the T cell clusters defined in silico.

The receptor was derived from a human donor with an autoimmune cytopenia or autoimmune hepatitis (not recorded which). The specimen was peripheral blood. The chain recombines TRBV27 with TRBJ2-1; TCRdb reports TRBD2, a call that lacks DNA to check it against. This chain's CDR3 is CASSLGLAEYNEQFF.